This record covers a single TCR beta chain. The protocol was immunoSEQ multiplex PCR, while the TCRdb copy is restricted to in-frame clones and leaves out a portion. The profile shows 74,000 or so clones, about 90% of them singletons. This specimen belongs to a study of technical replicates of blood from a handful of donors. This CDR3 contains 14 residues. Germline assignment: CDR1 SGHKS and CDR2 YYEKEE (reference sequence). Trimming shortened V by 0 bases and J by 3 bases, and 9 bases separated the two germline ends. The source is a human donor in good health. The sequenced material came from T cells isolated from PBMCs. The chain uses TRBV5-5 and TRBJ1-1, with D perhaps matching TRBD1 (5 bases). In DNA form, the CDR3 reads TGTGCCAGCAGCTTGGCCGGGGGGGACACTGAAGCTTTCTTT. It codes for CASSLAGGDTEAFF.